This T cell receptor beta chain stems from a study of siplizumab effects on memory and regulatory T cells. Across a few donor pairs, the naive, memory, effector memory and TEMRA subsets were sequenced without stimulation. This CDR3 has 13 amino acids. The V gene lost 0 bases and the J gene lost 0 bases, with 2 bases spanning the gap. CDR1 is SGHKS and CDR2 is YYEKEE in the germline V gene (reference sequence). Assays covered roughly 90,000 TCR templates per sample. Sequenced by immunoSEQ multiplex PCR; TCRdb stores in-frame clones only, minus some. The table has 50,000 or so clones, less than 90% seen once.

The gene calls are TRBV5-5 and TRBJ2-3; D not certain. Sequencing was done on a sample of naive CD8+ T cells sorted from blood. The sequence was obtained from a human donor in good health. The CDR3 nucleotides are TGTGCCAGCAGCTTGGGTAGCACAGATACGCAGTATTTT. It codes for CASSLGSTDTQYF.